One sample yielded the 21 T cell receptor beta chains listed below, sequenced in a study of T-cell reconstitution after alpha-beta-depleted transplantation in children. Researchers prepared the TCRbeta library using unique molecular identifiers, the study reports. MiXCR, run by TCRdb on the PCR reads, gives a single entry per CDR3 protein. Of roughly 500,000 distinct CDR3 sequences in the sample, 32% were seen once. This specimen was PBMCs from the stem cell graft donor, taken from the stem cell graft. These TCRs come from a human donor who donated a stem cell graft to a child with aplastic anemia.

The genes are TRBV27 and TRBJ2-3; possible D gene TRBD2, 5 bases. Germline V gene lookup returns CDR1 MNHEY and CDR2 SMNVEV (reference sequence). V shed 1 base and J shed 1 base, with 12 bases lying between them. CDR3 length: 16 residues. CDR3 nucleotides: TGTGCCAGCAGTTTATTTGGAGCGGCGGGCACAGATACGCAGTATTTT. This encodes CASSLFGAAGTDTQYF.

The J gene is TRBJ1-6, the V gene TRBV20-1; D remains unclear. Germline CDR1 is DFQATT and CDR2 is SNEGSKA (reference sequence). V gave up 5 bases and J gave up 9 bases, with 11 bases separating them. The CDR3 has 12 amino acids. CDR3 protein: CSAHGSSSPLHF. In DNA, the CDR3 is TGCAGTGCTCATGGATCCAGTTCACCCCTCCACTTT.

This clonotype showed up just a few times. The chain joins TRBV27 to TRBJ1-6, with 7 bases fitting TRBD1. J gave up 10 bases and V 2 bases, and 2 bases lay outside the gene matches. CDR1 is MNHEY, CDR2 SMNVEV, per germline (reference sequence). The CDR3 runs to 13 residues. This CDR3 reads CASSLGGGSPLHF. DNA for the CDR3: TGTGCCAGCAGTTTAGGAGGGGGCTCACCCCTCCACTTT.

This clonotype has a count of ten or more. J is TRBJ1-5 and V is TRBV6-5; tentative D call: TRBD1 (5 bases). In germline, CDR1 is MNHEY, CDR2 SVGAGI. Trimming cost V 0 bases and J 2 bases, with 5 bases left between them. This CDR3 spans 14 amino acids. This chain's CDR3 is CASSYSGGNQPQHF. In DNA, the CDR3 is TGTGCCAGCAGTTACTCGGGGGGCAATCAGCCCCAGCATTTT.

The rearrangement joins TRBV12-3 or TRBV12-4 to TRBJ1-5; no firm D call. The CDR3 has 12 amino acids. V was cut by 6 bases and J by 4 bases, with 7 bases left in between. The CDR3 is CASRQENQPQHF. Written as DNA, the CDR3 is TGTGCCAGCAGGCAAGAGAATCAGCCCCAGCATTTT.

This clonotype was counted only a few times. J is TRBJ2-5 and V is TRBV12-3 or TRBV12-4, with 7 bases identical to TRBD1. The CDR3 consists of 14 residues. The V and J ends lost 3 bases and 2 bases, in that order; junction bases with no gene match: 3. The DNA for the CDR3 is TGTGCCAGCAGTTTCAGGGGACAGCAAGAGACCCAGTACTTC. This translates into CASSFRGQQETQYF.

The V gene is TRBV11-2, the J gene TRBJ2-3; TRBD2 aligns across 8 bases. This CDR3 has 16 amino acids. V shed 5 bases and J 5 bases; nucleotides not matched to a gene: 12. The germline CDR1 and CDR2 sequences are SGHAT and FQNNGV. CDR3 sequence (DNA): TGTGCCAGCAGCAACTACGCGGGACGGGGGGGAGATACGCAGTATTTT. It encodes CASSNYAGRGGDTQYF.

This clonotype showed up just a few times. The V gene is TRBV30, the J gene TRBJ2-7, with 9 bases lining up with TRBD1. The CDR3 has 14 amino acids. V was pared by 0 bases and J by 2 bases, with 2 bases of the junction left unmatched. Germline loops: CDR1 GTSNPN, CDR2 SVGIG (reference sequence). CDR3 sequence: CAWSVGTGPYEQYV. As DNA, the CDR3 is TGTGCCTGGAGTGTCGGGACAGGGCCCTACGAGCAGTACGTC.

The chain links TRBV7-2 to TRBJ2-5, with 7 bases lining up with TRBD2. With V trimmed by 3 bases and J by 4 bases, 11 bases remained unmatched. CDR1 and CDR2 (germline): SGHTA, FQGNSA. The CDR3 loop spans 16 amino acids. Here the CDR3 reads CASSFRIQAGTETQYF. CDR3 sequence (DNA): TGTGCCAGCAGCTTTCGTATTCAAGCGGGAACAGAGACCCAGTACTTC.

This CDR3 reads CASTSVGYGYTF. In nucleotides, the CDR3 is TGTGCCAGCACCTCGGTGGGCTATGGCTACACCTTC. The rearrangement uses TRBV7-2 and TRBJ1-2; D call uncertain. V gave up 7 bases and J gave up 4 bases, with 10 bases separating them. Germline assignment: CDR1 SGHTA and CDR2 FQGNSA. The CDR3 runs 12 residues. Full variable domain (missing parts from reference TRBV7-2 and TRBJ1-2): GAGVSQSPSNKVTEKGKDVELRCDPISGHTALYWYRQSLGQGLEFLIYFQGNSAPDKSGLPSDRFSAERTGGSVSTLTIQRTQQEDSAVYLCASTSVGYGYTFGSGTRLTVV.

This clonotype was seen a handful of times. The chain carries TRBV7-2 and TRBJ2-5, with D unclear. The CDR3 consists of 14 residues. V was trimmed by 0 bases and J by 1 base, leaving 6 bases between them. CDR1 is SGHTA and CDR2 is FQGNSA in the germline V gene. CDR3 sequence: CASSLAYTQETQYF. The DNA of the CDR3 is TGTGCCAGCAGCTTAGCCTATACCCAAGAGACCCAGTACTTC.

The rearrangement links TRBV6-1 to TRBJ2-1; D is possibly TRBD2 (5 bases). From germline, CDR1 is MNHNS and CDR2 SASEGT. The V end lost 1 base, the J end lost 10 bases, and 14 bases lay between the germline ends. The CDR3 sequence is 14 residues long. The CDR3 loop reads CASSEGGGVPEQFF. In DNA, the CDR3 is TGTGCCAGCAGTGAAGGCGGAGGAGTCCCAGAGCAGTTCTTC.

This chain joins TRBV30 and TRBJ1-4, with D unresolved. Per the germline V gene, CDR1 is GTSNPN and CDR2 is SVGIG (reference sequence). The ends were cut back, 1 base at V and 5 bases at J, with 8 bases in the middle. The CDR3 extends over 13 amino acids. The CDR3 is CAWSAGRNEKLFF. The CDR3, as DNA: TGTGCCTGGAGTGCAGGACGGAATGAAAAACTGTTTTTT.

This clonotype has just a few counts. V is TRBV18 and J is TRBJ2-1; D may correspond to TRBD1 or TRBD2 (5 bases each). The CDR3 sequence is 15 residues long. Germline V lookup: CDR1 KGHSH, CDR2 LQKENI. V was shortened by 2 bases and J by 2 bases, with 10 bases between the two germline ends. The CDR3 DNA follows: TGTGCCAGCTCACCAAGCGAGGGACCCTACAATGAGCAGTTCTTC. As protein: CASSPSEGPYNEQFF.

This rearrangement joins TRBV6-4 to TRBJ2-1; TRBD2 matches at 9 bases. V dropped 0 bases and J dropped 9; count of bases not matched to a gene: 9. CDR1 and CDR2 (germline): MRHNA, SNTAGT. The CDR3 spans 16 residues. CDR3 protein: CASSDSPAGGGSEQFF. For the CDR3, the DNA is TGTGCCAGCAGTGACTCTCCGGCGGGAGGGGGGAGTGAGCAGTTCTTC.

This clonotype came up a few times. V usage is TRBV29-1 and J usage is TRBJ2-2; D ambiguous. Germline V gene lookup returns CDR1 SQVTM and CDR2 ANQGSEA. This CDR3 spans 11 amino acids. The V end was cut by 4 bases, the J end by 5 bases, with 5 bases between. The DNA of the CDR3 is TGCAGCGTTGGAGTAACCGGGGAGCTGTTTTTT. As protein: CSVGVTGELFF.

This chain uses TRBV18 with TRBJ1-2; a possible D gene is TRBD1 (5 bases). V was trimmed by 3 bases and J by 8 bases, leaving 13 bases between them. Germline-derived CDR1 and CDR2 are KGHSH and LQKENI. The CDR3 contains 13 residues. DNA for the CDR3: TGTGCCAGCTCACCCGTGGGGGTTGACGGCTACACCTTC. It is translated as CASSPVGVDGYTF.

This clonotype was seen a handful of times. The V gene is TRBV6-6, the J gene TRBJ1-2; 8 bases align to TRBD1. Germline V gene lookup returns CDR1 MNHNY and CDR2 SVGAGI (reference sequence). The CDR3 runs to 12 residues. V dropped 6 bases and J dropped 7; count of bases not matched to a gene: 4. The CDR3 spells CASRTGDLGYTF. CDR3 coding DNA: TGTGCCAGCAGGACAGGGGATCTTGGCTACACCTTC.

CDR3 amino acids: CASSFGSGGSSYNEQFF. The CDR3 region has the DNA TGCGCCAGCAGCTTCGGTAGCGGGGGCAGCTCCTACAATGAGCAGTTCTTC. This chain uses TRBV5-1 with TRBJ2-1, with TRBD2 matching over 9 bases. J gave up 0 bases and V 2 bases, and 6 bases lay outside the gene matches. This CDR3 comprises 17 residues. The germline V gene encodes CDR1 SGHRS and CDR2 YFSETQ. Based on the CDR3 plus reference TRBV5-1 and TRBJ2-1, the full variable domain is KAGVTQTPRYLIKTRGQQVTLSCSPISGHRSVSWYQQTPGQGLQFLFEYFSETQRNKGNFPGRFSGRQFSNSRSEMNVSTLELGDSALYLCASSFGSGGSSYNEQFFGPGTRLTVL.

The chain carries TRBV4-2 and TRBJ2-5; TRBD2 aligns across 10 bases. The CDR3 contains 15 residues. Germline V lookup: CDR1 LGHNA, CDR2 YNFKEQ. With V trimmed by 5 bases and J by 5 bases, 8 bases remained unmatched. The CDR3 loop reads CASSSHTSGKETQYF. CDR3 nucleotide sequence: TGTGCCAGCAGCTCACACACTAGCGGGAAGGAGACCCAGTACTTC.

This clonotype was recorded a few times. The V call is TRBV12-3 or TRBV12-4, the J call TRBJ1-1; D gene ambiguous. Deletions cut 6 bases from V and 2 bases from J, with 13 bases between. CDR3 size: 14 residues. The CDR3 DNA reads as TGTGCCAGCAGCCTGACATATCCTAACACTGAAGCTTTCTTT. Translating gives CASSLTYPNTEAFF.